This T cell receptor beta chain appears in the sequencing data of a study of blood T cell repertoires in COVID-19. CDR1 and CDR2 (germline): SGHVS, FQNEAQ. The CDR3 covers 18 residues. Sequenced by immunoSEQ multiplex PCR; TCRdb stores in-frame clones only, minus some. The repertoire holds some 250,000 clones, with roughly 79% as singletons. The rearrangement uses TRBV7-8 and TRBJ2-5, with 8 bases matching TRBD1. The last part of the DNA fits TRBJ2-7 better; the J call may be wrong. The sample comprised peripheral blood. The sequence came from a woman over 75 with COVID-19, enrolled during active disease. Written as DNA, the CDR3 is TGTGCCAGCAGCACTAGAGGGGGACAGGTTGGTATCCCCTACGAGCAGTACTTC. Protein sequence: CASSTRGGQVGIPYEQYF.